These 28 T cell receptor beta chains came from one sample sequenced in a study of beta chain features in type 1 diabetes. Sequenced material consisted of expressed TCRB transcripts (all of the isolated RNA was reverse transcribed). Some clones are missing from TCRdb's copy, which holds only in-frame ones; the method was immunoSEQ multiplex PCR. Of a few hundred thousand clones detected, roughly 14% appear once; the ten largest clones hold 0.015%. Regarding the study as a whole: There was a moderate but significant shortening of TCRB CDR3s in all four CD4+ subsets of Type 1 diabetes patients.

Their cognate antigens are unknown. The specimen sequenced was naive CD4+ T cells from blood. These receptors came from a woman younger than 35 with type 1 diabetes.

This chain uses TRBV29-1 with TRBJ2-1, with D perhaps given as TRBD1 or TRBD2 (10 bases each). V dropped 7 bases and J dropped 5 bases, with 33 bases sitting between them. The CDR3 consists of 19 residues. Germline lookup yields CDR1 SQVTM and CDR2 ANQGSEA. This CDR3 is CSARSGTGAAGGPNNEQFF. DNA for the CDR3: TGCAGCGCCCGCTCCGGGACAGGGGCAGCGGGAGGGCCCAACAATGAGCAGTTCTTC.

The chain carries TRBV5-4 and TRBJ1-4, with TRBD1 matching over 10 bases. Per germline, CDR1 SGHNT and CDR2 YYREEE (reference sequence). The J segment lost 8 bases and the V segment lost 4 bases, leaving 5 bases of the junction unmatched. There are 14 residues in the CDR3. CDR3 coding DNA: TGTGCCAGCAGCGCCGGACAGGGGGTGGAAAAACTGTTTTTT. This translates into CASSAGQGVEKLFF.

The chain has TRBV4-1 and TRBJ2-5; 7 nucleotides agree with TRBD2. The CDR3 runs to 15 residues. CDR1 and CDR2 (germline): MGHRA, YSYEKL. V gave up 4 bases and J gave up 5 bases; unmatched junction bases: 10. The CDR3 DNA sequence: TGCGCCAGCAGCCCGATCCGGGACGGGGGGGAGACCCAGTACTTC. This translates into CASSPIRDGGETQYF.

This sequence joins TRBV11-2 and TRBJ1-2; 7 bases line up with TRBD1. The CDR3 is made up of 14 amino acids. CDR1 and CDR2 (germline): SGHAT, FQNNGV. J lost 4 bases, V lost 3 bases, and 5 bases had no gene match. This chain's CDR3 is CASSLSQGVYGYTF. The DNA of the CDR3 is TGTGCCAGCAGCTTGTCCCAGGGGGTCTATGGCTACACCTTC.

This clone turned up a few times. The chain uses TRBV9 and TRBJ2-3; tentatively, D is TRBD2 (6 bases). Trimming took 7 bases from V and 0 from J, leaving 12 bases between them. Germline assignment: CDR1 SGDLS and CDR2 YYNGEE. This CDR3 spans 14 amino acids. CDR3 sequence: CASGSSVSTDTQYF. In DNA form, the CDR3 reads TGTGCCAGCGGATCTAGCGTTAGCACAGATACGCAGTATTTT. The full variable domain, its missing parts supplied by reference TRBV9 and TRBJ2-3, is DSGVTQTPKHLITATGQRVTLRCSPRSGDLSVYWYQQSLDQGLQFLIQYYNGEERAKGNILERFSAQQFPDLHSELNLSSLELGDSALYFCASGSSVSTDTQYFGPGTRLTVL.

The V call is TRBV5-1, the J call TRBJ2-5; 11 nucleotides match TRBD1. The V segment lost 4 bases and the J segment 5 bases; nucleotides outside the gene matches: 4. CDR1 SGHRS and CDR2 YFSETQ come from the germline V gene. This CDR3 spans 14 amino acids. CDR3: CASSGDRGLETQYF. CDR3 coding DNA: TGCGCCAGCAGCGGGGACAGGGGGTTGGAGACCCAGTACTTC.

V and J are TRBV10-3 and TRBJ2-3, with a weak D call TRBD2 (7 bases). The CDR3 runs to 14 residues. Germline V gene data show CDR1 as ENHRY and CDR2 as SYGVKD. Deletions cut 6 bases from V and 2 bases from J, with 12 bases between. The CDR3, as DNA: TGTGCCATCAGCGTCGGGGGGCACACAGATACGCAGTATTTT. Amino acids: CAISVGGHTDTQYF.

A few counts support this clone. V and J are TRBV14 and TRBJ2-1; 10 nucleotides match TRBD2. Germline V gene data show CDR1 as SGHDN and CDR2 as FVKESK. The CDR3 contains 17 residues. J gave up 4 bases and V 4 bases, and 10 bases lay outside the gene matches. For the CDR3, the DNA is TGTGCCAGCAGCCGAGGGATTAGCGGGAGGAAATACAATGAGCAGTTCTTC. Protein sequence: CASSRGISGRKYNEQFF.

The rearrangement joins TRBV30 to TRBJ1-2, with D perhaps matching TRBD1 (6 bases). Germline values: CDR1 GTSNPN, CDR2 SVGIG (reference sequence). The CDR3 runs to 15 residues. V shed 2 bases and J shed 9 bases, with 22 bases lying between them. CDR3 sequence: CAWSPIQGTSGRYTF. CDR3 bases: TGTGCCTGGAGTCCTATACAGGGAACCTCCGGGCGCTACACCTTC. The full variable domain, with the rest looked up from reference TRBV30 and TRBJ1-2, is SQTIHQWPATLVQPVGSPLSLECTVEGTSNPNLYWYRQAAGRGLQLLFYSVGIGQISSEVPQNLSASRPQDRQFILSSKKLLLSDSGFYLCAWSPIQGTSGRYTFGSGTRLTVV.

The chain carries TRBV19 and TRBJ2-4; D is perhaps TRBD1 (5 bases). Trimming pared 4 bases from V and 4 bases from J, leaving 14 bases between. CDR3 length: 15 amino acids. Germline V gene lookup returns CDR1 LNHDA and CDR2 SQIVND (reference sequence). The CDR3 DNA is TGTGCCAGTAGTAACGACGGAACAGGAAAAAACATTCAGTACTTC. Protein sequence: CASSNDGTGKNIQYF.

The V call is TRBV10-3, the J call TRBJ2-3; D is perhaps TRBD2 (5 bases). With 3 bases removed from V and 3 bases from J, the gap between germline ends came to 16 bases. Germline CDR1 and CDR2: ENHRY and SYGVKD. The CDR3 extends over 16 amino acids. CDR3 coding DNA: TGTGCCATCAGTGAAGGCCCGACGGGAAATACAGATACGCAGTATTTT. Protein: CAISEGPTGNTDTQYF.

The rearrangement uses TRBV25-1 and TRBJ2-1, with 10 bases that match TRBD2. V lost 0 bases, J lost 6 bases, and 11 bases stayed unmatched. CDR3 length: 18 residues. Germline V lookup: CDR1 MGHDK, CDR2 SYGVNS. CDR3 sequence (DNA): TGTGCCAGCAGTGAATATTCAAGCGGGAGGGCCGGCGGCAATGAGCAGTTCTTC. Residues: CASSEYSSGRAGGNEQFF. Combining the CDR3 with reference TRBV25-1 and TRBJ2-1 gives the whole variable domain EADIYQTPRYLVIGTGKKITLECSQTMGHDKMYWYQQDPGMELHLIHYSYGVNSTEKGDLSSESTVSRIRTEHFPLTLESARPSHTSQYLCASSEYSSGRAGGNEQFFGPGTRLTVL.

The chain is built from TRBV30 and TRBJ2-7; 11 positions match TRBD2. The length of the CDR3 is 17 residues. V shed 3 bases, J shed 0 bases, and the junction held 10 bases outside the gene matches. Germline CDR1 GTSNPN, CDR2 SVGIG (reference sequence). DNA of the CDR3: TGTGCCTGGAGATCTAGCGGGAGGCCGGGGAGCTCCTACGAGCAGTACTTC. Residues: CAWRSSGRPGSSYEQYF.

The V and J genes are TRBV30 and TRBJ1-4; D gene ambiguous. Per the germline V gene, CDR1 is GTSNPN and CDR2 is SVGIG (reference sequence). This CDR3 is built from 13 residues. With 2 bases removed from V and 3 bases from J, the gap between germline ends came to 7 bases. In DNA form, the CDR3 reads TGTGCCTGGAGTAGACGGGCTAATGAAAAACTGTTTTTT. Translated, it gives CAWSRRANEKLFF.

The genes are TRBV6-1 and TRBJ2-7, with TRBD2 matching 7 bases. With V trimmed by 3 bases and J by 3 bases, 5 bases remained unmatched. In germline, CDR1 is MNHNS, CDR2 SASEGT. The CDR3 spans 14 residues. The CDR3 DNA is TGTGCCAGCAGTGATTCGGCGGGAGACTACGAGCAGTACTTC. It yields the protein CASSDSAGDYEQYF.

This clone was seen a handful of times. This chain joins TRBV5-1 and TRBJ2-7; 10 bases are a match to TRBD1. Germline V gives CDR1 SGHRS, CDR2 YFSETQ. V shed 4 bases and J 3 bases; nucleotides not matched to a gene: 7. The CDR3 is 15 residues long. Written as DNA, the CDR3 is TGCGCCAGCAGCCTTTCCGGGACAGGGGTCTACGAGCAGTACGTC. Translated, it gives CASSLSGTGVYEQYV.

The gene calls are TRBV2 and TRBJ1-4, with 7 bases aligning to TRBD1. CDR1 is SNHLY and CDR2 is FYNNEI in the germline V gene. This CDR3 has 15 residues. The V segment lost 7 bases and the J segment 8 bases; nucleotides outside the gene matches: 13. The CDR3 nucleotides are TGTGCCAGCACTCCTCAAGACAGGGTACGGGAAAAACTGTTTTTT. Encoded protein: CASTPQDRVREKLFF.

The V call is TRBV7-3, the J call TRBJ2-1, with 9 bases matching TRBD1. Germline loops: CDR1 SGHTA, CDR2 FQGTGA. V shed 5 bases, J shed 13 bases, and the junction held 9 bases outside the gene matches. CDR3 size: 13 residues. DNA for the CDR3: TGTGCCAGCAGCCTCCGGGACAGGGAGAGTCAGTTCTTC. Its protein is CASSLRDRESQFF.

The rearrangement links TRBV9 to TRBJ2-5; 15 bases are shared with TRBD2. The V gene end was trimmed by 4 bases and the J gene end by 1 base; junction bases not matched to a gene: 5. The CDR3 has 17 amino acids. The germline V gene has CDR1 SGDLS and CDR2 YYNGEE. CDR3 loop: CASSRGLAGGGQETQYF. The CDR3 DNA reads TGTGCCAGCAGCAGAGGACTAGCGGGAGGGGGCCAAGAGACCCAGTACTTC.

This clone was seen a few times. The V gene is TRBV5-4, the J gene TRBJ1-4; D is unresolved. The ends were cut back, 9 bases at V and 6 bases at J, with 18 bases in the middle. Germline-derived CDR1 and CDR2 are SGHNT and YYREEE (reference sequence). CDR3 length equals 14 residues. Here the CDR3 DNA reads TGTGCCATGCGTTTACTCAACCCCGATGAAAAACTGTTTTTT. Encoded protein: CAMRLLNPDEKLFF.

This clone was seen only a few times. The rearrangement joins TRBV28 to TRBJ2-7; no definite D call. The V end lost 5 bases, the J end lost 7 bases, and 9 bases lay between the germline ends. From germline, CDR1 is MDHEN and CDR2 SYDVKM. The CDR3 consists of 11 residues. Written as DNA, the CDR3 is TGTGCCAGCAGTCTCGAGACAGAGCAGTACTTC. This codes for CASSLETEQYF.

This CDR3 reads CASSYRQITDTQYF. CDR3 bases: TGTGCCAGCAGTTACCGACAGATCACAGATACGCAGTATTTT. V and J are TRBV6-5 and TRBJ2-3; a possible D gene is TRBD1 (5 bases). V was clipped by 2 bases and J by 2 bases, with 8 bases between them. CDR3 length: 14 amino acids. Germline assignment: CDR1 MNHEY and CDR2 SVGAGI.

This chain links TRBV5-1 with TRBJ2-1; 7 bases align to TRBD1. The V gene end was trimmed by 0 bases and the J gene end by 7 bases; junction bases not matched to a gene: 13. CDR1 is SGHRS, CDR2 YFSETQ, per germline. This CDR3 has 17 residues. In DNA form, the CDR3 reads TGCGCCAGCAGCTTGGTAGCCGGGACAGCTCGCAATAATGAGCAGTTCTTC. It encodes CASSLVAGTARNNEQFF. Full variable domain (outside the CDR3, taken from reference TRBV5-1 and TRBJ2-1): KAGVTQTPRYLIKTRGQQVTLSCSPISGHRSVSWYQQTPGQGLQFLFEYFSETQRNKGNFPGRFSGRQFSNSRSEMNVSTLELGDSALYLCASSLVAGTARNNEQFFGPGTRLTVL.

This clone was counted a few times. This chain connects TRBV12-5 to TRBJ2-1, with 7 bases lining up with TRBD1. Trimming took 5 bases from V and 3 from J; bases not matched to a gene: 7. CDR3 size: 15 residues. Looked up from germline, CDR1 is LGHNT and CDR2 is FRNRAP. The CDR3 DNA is TGTGCTAGTGGTCTCGACAGGGTGGGCTACAATGAGCAGTTCTTC. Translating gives CASGLDRVGYNEQFF. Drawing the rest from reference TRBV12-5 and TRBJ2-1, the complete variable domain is DARVTQTPRHKVTEMGQEVTMRCQPILGHNTVFWYRQTMMQGLELLAYFRNRAPLDDSGMPKDRFSAEMPDATLATLKIQPSEPRDSAVYFCASGLDRVGYNEQFFGPGTRLTVL.

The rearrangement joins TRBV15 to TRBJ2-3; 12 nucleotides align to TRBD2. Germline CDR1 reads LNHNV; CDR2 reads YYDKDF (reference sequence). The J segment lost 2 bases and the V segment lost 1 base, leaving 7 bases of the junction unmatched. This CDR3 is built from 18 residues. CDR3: CATSRVGWTSGDTDTQYF. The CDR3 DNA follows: TGTGCCACCAGCAGAGTAGGGTGGACTAGCGGGGACACAGATACGCAGTATTTT.

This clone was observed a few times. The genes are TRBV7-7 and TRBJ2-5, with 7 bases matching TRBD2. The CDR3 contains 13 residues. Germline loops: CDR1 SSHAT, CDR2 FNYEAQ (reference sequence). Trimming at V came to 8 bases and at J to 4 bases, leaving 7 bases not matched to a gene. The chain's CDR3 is CASGSGRRETQYF. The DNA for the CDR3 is TGTGCCAGCGGATCCGGGAGGCGAGAGACCCAGTACTTC.

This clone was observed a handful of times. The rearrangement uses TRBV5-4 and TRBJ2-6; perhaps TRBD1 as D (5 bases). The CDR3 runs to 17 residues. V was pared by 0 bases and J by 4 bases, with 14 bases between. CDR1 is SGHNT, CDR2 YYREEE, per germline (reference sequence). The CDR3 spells CASSLVVQGPGANVLTF. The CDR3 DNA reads TGTGCCAGCAGCTTGGTTGTTCAGGGCCCCGGGGCCAACGTCCTGACTTTC. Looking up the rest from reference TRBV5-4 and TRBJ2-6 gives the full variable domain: ETGVTQSPTHLIKTRGQQVTLRCSSQSGHNTVSWYQQALGQGPQFIFQYYREEENGRGNFPPRFSGLQFPNYSSELNVNALELDDSALYLCASSLVVQGPGANVLTFGAGSRLTVL.

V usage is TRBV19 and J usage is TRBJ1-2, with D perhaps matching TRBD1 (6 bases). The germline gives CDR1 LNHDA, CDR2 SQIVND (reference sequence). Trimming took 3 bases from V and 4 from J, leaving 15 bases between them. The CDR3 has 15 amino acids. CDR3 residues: CASSIPTGLGYGYTF. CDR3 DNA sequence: TGTGCCAGTAGTATCCCCACAGGGTTGGGCTATGGCTACACCTTC.